This T cell receptor beta chain was found in a study of shared clonotypes between healthy human individuals. This clone showed up just a few times. Using immunoSEQ multiplex PCR, the repertoire was profiled, and TCRdb retains in-frame clones only, with some absent. The profile covers 1,400,000 or so clones, with approximately 98.5% appearing a single time and about 0.35% taken by the ten largest. The CDR3 totals 17 residues. Germline values: CDR1 LNHNV, CDR2 YYDKDF (reference sequence). Between the trimmed V and J ends, which lost 0 bases and 0 bases, there was a span of 11 bases. J is TRBJ2-2 and V is TRBV15; D ambiguous. This clonotype was sampled from a man aged 25 to 45 in good health. Sequenced: naive CD4+ T cells sorted from blood. Subset described: CD45RA+ positively selected. CDR3 residues: CATSRDRSYPNTGELFF. The CDR3 nucleotides read TGTGCCACCAGCAGAGATCGGTCCTATCCGAACACCGGGGAGCTGTTTTTT.